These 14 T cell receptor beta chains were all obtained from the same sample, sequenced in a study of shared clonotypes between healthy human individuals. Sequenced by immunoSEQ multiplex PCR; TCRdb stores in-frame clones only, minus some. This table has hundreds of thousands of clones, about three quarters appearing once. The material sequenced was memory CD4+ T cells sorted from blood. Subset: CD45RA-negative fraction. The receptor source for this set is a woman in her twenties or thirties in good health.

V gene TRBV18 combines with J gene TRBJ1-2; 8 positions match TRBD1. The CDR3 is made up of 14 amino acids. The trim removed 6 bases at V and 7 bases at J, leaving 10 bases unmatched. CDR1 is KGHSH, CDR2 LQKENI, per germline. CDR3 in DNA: TGTGCCAGCTCCCTTCTGGACAGGGATAGTGGCTACACCTTC. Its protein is CASSLLDRDSGYTF. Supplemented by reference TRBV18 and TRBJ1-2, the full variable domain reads NAGVMQNPRHLVRRRGQEARLRCSPMKGHSHVYWYRQLPEEGLKFMVYLQKENIIDESGMPKERFSAEFPKEGPSILRIQQVVRGDSAAYFCASSLLDRDSGYTFGSGTRLTVV.

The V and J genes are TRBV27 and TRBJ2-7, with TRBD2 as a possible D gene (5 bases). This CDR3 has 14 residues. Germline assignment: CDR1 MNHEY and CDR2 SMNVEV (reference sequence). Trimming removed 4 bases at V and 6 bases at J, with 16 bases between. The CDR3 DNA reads TGTGCCAGCAGTTCGGCGACTCGCCGGGGCGAGCAGTACTTC. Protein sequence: CASSSATRRGEQYF.

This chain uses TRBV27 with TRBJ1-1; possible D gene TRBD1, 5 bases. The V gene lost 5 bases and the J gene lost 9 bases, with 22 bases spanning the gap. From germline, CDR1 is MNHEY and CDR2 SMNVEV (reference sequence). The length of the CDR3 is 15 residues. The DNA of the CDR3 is TGTGCCAGCAGTCCAGACCGGGGCCCCTTCGTGAAAGCTTTCTTT. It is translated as CASSPDRGPFVKAFF.

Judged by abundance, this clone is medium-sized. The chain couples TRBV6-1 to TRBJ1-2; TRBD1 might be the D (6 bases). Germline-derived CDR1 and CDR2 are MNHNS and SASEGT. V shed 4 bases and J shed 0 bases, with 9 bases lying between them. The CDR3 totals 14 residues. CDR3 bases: TGTGCCAGCAGTGGGACAGCGCCTAACTATGGCTACACCTTC. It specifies CASSGTAPNYGYTF.

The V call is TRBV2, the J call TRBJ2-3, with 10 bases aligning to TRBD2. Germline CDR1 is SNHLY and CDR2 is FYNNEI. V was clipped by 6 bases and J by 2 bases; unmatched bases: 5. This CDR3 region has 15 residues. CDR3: CASSKLAGFTDTQYF. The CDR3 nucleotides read TGTGCCAGCAGCAAACTAGCGGGGTTCACAGATACGCAGTATTTT.

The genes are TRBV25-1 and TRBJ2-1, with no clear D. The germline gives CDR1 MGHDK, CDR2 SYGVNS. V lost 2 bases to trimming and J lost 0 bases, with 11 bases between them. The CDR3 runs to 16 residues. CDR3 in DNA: TGTGCCAGCAGTGAACTAGGTCTAAGCTCCTACAATGAGCAGTTCTTC. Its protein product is CASSELGLSSYNEQFF.

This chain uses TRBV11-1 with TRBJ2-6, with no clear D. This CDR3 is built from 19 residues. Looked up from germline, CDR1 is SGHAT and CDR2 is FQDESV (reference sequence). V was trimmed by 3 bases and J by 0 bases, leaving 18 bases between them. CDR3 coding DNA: TGTGCCAGCAGCTTCCCTAAAGGGTGGGTGCACTCTGGGGCCAACGTCCTGACTTTC. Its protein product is CASSFPKGWVHSGANVLTF.

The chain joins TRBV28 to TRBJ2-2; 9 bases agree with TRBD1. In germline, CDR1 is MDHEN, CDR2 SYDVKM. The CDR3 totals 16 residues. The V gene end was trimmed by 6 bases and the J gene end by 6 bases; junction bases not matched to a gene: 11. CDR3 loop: CASRKTGGARAGELFF. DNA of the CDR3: TGTGCCAGCAGAAAAACAGGGGGCGCAAGGGCCGGGGAGCTGTTTTTT.

CDR3 protein: CASSPRGQGNNEQFF. CDR3 nucleotides: TGTGCCAGCAGCCCACGGGGACAGGGTAACAATGAGCAGTTCTTC. The rearrangement uses TRBV6-5 and TRBJ2-1; 9 nucleotides align to TRBD1. Germline CDR1 and CDR2: MNHEY and SVGAGI. CDR3 length equals 15 residues. V lost 6 bases to trimming and J lost 5 bases; unmatched junction nucleotides: 8.

The CDR3 here is CASSEGLRFFHEQFF. CDR3 sequence (DNA): TGCGCCAGCAGTGAGGGACTCCGGTTTTTCCATGAGCAGTTCTTC. V usage is TRBV10-2 and J usage is TRBJ2-1; TRBD2 is a possible D gene (5 bases). Germline V gene sequence: CDR1 WSHSY, CDR2 SAAADI. V was cut by 2 bases and J by 8 bases, with 16 bases left in between. This CDR3 is built from 15 residues.

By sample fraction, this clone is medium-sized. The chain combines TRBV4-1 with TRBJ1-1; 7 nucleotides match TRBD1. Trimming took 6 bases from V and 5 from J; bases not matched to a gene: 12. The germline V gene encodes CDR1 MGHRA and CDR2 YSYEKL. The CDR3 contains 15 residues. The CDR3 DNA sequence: TGCGCCAGCAGAATACGACAGGGAATGGGGACTGAAGCTTTCTTT. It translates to CASRIRQGMGTEAFF.

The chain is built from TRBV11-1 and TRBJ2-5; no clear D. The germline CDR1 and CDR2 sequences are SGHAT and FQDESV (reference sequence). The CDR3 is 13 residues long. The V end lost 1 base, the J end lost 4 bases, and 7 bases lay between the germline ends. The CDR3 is CASSLGLVETQYF. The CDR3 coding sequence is TGTGCCAGCAGCTTAGGGCTAGTAGAGACCCAGTACTTC. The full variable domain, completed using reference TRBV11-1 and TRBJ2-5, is EAEVAQSPRYKITEKSQAVAFWCDPISGHATLYWYRQILGQGPELLVQFQDESVVDDSQLPKDRFSAERLKGVDSTLKIQPAELGDSAMYLCASSLGLVETQYFGPGTRLLVL.

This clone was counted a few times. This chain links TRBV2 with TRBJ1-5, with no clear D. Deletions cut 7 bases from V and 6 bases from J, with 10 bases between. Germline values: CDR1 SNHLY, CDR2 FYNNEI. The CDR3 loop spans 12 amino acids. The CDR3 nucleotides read TGTGCCAGCATGGGAGATTCTCAGCCCCAGCATTTT. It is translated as CASMGDSQPQHF.

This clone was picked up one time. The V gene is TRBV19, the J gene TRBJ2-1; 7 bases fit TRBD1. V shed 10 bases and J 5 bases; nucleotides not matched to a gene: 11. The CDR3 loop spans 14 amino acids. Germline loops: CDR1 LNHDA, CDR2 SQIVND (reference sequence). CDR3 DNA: TGTGCCACCTCCCCCGGGACAGTGAACAATGAGCAGTTCTTC. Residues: CATSPGTVNNEQFF.